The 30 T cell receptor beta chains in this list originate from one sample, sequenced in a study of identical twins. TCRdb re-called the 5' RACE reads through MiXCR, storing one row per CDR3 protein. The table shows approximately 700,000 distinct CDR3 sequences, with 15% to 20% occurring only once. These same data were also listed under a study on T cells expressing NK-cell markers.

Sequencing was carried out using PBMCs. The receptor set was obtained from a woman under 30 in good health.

As DNA, the CDR3 is TGTGCCAGCAGCTTAGGTGGCTACTACAACAATGAGCAGTTCTTC. This codes for CASSLGGYYNNEQFF. V gene TRBV11-2 combines with J gene TRBJ2-1; D uncertain. The CDR3 length is 15 residues. The germline V gene has CDR1 SGHAT and CDR2 FQNNGV. Trimming removed 1 base at V and 5 bases at J, with 12 bases between.

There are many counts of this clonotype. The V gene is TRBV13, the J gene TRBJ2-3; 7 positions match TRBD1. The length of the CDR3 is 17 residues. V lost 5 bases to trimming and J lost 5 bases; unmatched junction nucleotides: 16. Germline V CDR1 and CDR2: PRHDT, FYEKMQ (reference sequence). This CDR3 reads CASSSGRGMSGRDTQYF. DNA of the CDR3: TGTGCCAGCAGCAGCGGCAGGGGGATGTCAGGGAGAGATACGCAGTATTTT.

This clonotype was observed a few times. CDR3 loop: CASSPSWADTQYF. CDR3 coding DNA: TGTGCCAGCAGCCCGAGTTGGGCAGATACGCAGTATTTT. The gene calls are TRBV27 and TRBJ2-3, with unresolved D. This CDR3 spans 13 amino acids. CDR1 and CDR2 (germline): MNHEY, SMNVEV (reference sequence). V shed 6 bases and J shed 4 bases, with 11 bases lying between them.

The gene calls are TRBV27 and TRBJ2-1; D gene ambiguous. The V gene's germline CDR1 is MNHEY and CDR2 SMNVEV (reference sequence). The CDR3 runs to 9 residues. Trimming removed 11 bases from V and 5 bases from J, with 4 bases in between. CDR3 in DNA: TGTGCCCCCAACAATGAGCAGTTCTTC. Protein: CAPNNEQFF.

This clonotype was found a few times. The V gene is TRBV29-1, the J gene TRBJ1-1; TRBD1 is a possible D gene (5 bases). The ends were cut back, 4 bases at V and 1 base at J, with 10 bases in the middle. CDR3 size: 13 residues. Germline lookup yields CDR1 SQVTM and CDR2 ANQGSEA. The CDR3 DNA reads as TGCAGCGTTGCACGGGGACCGAACACTGAAGCTTTCTTT. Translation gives CSVARGPNTEAFF.

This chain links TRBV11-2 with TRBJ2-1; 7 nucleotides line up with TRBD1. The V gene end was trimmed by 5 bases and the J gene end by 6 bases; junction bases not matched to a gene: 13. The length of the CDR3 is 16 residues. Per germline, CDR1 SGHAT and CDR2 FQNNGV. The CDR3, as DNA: TGTGCCAGCAGCACCCGACAGGGACGAAAGGGCAATGAGCAGTTCTTC. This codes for CASSTRQGRKGNEQFF.

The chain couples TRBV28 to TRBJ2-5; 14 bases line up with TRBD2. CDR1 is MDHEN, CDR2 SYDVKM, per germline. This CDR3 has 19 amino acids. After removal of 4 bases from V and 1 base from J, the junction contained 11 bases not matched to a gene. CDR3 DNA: TGTGCCAGCAGTTCCGTTGCCGGGACTAGCGGGGGACCCCAAGAGACCCAGTACTTC. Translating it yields CASSSVAGTSGGPQETQYF.

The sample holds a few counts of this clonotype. The CDR3 nucleotides are TGCAGTGCTAGTCGGGGGATTGGGACTGAAGCTTTCTTT. Encoded protein: CSASRGIGTEAFF. This rearrangement joins TRBV20-1 to TRBJ1-1; D perhaps matches TRBD1 (5 bases). The CDR3 has 13 residues. From germline, CDR1 is DFQATT and CDR2 SNEGSKA (reference sequence). V shed 3 bases and J shed 5 bases, with 13 bases lying between them.

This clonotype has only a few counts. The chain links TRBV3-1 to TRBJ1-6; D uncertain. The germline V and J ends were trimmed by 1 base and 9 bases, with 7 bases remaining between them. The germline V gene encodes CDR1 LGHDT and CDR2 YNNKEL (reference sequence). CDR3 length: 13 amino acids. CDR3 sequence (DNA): TGTGCCAGCAGCCAAGGTCCGGCTTCACCCCTCCACTTT. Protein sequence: CASSQGPASPLHF.

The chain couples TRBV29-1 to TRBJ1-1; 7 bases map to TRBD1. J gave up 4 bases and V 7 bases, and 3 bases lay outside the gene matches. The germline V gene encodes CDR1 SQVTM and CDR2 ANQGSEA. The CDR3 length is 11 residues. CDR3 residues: CSGYRGTEAFF. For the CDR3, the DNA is TGCAGCGGTTACAGGGGCACTGAAGCTTTCTTT. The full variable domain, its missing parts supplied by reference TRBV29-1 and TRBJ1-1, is SAVISQKPSRDICQRGTSLTIQCQVDSQVTMMFWYRQQPGQSLTLIATANQGSEATYESGFVIDKFPISRPNLTFSTLTVSNMSPEDSSIYLCSGYRGTEAFFGQGTRLTVV.

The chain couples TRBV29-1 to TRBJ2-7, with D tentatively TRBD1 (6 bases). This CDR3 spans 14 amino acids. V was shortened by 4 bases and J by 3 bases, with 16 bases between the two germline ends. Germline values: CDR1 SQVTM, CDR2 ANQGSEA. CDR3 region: CSVGGDRNFYEQYF. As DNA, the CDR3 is TGCAGCGTTGGGGGCGACAGGAACTTCTACGAGCAGTACTTC.

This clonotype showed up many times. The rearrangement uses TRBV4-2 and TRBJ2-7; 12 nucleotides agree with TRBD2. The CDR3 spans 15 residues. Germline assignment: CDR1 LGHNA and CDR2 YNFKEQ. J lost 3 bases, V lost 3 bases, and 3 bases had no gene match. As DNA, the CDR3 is TGTGCCAGCAGCCACCAGACTAGCGGGAGCTACGAGCAGTACTTC. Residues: CASSHQTSGSYEQYF.

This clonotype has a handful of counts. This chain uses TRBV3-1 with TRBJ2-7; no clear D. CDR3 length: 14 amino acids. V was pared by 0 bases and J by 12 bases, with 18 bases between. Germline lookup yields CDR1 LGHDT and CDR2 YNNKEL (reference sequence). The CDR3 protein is CASSQEQPPVALYF. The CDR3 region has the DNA TGTGCCAGCAGCCAAGAGCAGCCTCCAGTAGCACTGTACTTC.

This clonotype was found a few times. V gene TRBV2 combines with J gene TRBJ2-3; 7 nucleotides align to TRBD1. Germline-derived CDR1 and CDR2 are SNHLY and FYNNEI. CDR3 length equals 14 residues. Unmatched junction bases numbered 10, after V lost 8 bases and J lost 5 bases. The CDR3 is CASRDRTRGDTQYF. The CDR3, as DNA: TGTGCCAGCCGGGACAGAACCCGAGGAGATACGCAGTATTTT.

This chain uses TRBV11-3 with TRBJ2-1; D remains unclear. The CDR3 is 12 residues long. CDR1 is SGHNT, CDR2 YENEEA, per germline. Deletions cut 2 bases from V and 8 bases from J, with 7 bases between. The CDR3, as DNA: TGTGCCAGCAGCTTACAAGGGCATGAGCAGTTCTTC. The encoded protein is CASSLQGHEQFF.

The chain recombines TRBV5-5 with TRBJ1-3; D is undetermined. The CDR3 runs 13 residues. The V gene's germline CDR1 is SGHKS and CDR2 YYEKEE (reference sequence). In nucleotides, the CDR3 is TGTGCTAGTTGGCGGACCTCTGGAAACACCATATATTTT. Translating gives CASWRTSGNTIYF.

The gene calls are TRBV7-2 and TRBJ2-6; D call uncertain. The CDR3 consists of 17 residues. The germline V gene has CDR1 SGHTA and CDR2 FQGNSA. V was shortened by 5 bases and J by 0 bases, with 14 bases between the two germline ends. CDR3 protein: CASSRTTASSGANVLTF. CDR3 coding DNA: TGTGCCAGCAGCAGGACGACGGCTAGCTCTGGGGCCAACGTCCTGACTTTC.

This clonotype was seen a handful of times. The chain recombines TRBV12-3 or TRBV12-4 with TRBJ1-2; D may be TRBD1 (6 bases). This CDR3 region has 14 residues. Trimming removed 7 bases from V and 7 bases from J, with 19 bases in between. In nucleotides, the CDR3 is TGTGCCAGCATCATTAGGGGGGGAGCCCGTGGCTACACCTTC. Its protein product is CASIIRGGARGYTF.

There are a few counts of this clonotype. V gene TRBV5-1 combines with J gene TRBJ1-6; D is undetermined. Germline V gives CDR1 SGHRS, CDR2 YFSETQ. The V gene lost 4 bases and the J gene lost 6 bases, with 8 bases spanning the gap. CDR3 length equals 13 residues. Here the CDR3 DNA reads TGCGCCAGCAGCCCGCTGGTTAATTCACCCCTCCACTTT. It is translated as CASSPLVNSPLHF.

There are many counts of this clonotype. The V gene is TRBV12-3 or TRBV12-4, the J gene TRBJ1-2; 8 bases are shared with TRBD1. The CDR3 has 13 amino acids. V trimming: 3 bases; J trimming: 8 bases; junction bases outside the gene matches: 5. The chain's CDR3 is CASSFGQGEGYTF. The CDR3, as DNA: TGTGCCAGCAGTTTTGGACAGGGAGAGGGCTACACCTTC.

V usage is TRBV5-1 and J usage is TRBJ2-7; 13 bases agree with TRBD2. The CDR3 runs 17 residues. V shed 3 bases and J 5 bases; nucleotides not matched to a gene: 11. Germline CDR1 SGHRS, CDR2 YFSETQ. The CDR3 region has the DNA TGCGCCAGCAGCTGGACTAGCGGGAGTCAAGGTTGGAACGAGCAGTACTTC. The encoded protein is CASSWTSGSQGWNEQYF.

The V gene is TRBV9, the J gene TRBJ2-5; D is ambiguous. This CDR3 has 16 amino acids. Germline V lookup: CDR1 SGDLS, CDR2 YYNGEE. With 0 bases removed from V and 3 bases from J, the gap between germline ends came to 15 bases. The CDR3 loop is CASSVDQIPPEETQYF. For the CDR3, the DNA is TGTGCCAGCAGCGTAGACCAAATTCCCCCTGAAGAGACCCAGTACTTC.

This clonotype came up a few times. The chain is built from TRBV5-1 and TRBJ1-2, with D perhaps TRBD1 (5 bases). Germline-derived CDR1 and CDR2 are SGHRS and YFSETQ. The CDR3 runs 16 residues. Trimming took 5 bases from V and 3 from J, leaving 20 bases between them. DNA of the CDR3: TGCGCCAGCAGTAGAGTTGGAAAGGGGTTGGACTATGGCTACACCTTC. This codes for CASSRVGKGLDYGYTF.

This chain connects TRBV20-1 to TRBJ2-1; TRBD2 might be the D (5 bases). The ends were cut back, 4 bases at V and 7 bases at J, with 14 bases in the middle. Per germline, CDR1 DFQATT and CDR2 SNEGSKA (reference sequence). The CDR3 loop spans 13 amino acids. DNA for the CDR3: TGCAGTGCTACCGGACTGCCTGGAAATGAGCAGTTCTTC. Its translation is CSATGLPGNEQFF.

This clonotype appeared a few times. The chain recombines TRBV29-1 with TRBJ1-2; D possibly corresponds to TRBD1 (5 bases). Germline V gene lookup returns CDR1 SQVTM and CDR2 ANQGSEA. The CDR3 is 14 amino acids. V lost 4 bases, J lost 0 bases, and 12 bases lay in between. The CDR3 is CSVGGRTPNYGYTF. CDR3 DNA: TGCAGCGTTGGGGGCAGGACCCCTAACTATGGCTACACCTTC.

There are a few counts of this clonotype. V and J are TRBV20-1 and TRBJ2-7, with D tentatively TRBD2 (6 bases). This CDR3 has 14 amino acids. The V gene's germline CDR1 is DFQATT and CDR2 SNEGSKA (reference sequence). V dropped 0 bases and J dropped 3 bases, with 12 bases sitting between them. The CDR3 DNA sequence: TGCAGTGCTAGAGACCGCGGAGGGGTCTACGAGCAGTACTTC. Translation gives CSARDRGGVYEQYF.

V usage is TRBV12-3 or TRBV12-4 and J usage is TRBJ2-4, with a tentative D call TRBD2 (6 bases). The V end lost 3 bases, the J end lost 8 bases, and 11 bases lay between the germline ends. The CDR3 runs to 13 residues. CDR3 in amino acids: CASSFSGVDIQYF. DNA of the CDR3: TGTGCCAGCAGTTTTTCGGGGGTGGACATTCAGTACTTC.

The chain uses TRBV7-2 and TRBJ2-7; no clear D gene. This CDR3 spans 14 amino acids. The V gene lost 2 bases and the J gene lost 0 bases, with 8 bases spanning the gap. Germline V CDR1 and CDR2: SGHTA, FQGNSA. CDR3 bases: TGTGCCAGCAGCTTAAAGGCTAGCTCCTACGAGCAGTACTTC. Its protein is CASSLKASSYEQYF.

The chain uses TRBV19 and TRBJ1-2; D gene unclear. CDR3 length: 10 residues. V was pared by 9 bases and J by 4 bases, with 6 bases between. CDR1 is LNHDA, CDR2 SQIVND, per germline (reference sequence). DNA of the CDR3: TGTGCCAGCGGGATCTATGGCTACACCTTC. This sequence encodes CASGIYGYTF.

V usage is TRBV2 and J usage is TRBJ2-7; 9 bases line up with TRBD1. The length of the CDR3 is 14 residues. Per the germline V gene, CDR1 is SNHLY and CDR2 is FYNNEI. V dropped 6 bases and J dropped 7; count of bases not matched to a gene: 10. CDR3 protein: CASRFRDRAGEQYF. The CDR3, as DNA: TGTGCCAGCAGGTTCCGGGACAGGGCTGGAGAGCAGTACTTC. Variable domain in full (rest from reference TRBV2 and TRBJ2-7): EPEVTQTPSHQVTQMGQEVILRCVPISNHLYFYWYRQILGQKVEFLVSFYNNEISEKSEIFDDQFSVERPDGSNFTLKIRSTKLEDSAMYFCASRFRDRAGEQYFGPGTRLTVT.